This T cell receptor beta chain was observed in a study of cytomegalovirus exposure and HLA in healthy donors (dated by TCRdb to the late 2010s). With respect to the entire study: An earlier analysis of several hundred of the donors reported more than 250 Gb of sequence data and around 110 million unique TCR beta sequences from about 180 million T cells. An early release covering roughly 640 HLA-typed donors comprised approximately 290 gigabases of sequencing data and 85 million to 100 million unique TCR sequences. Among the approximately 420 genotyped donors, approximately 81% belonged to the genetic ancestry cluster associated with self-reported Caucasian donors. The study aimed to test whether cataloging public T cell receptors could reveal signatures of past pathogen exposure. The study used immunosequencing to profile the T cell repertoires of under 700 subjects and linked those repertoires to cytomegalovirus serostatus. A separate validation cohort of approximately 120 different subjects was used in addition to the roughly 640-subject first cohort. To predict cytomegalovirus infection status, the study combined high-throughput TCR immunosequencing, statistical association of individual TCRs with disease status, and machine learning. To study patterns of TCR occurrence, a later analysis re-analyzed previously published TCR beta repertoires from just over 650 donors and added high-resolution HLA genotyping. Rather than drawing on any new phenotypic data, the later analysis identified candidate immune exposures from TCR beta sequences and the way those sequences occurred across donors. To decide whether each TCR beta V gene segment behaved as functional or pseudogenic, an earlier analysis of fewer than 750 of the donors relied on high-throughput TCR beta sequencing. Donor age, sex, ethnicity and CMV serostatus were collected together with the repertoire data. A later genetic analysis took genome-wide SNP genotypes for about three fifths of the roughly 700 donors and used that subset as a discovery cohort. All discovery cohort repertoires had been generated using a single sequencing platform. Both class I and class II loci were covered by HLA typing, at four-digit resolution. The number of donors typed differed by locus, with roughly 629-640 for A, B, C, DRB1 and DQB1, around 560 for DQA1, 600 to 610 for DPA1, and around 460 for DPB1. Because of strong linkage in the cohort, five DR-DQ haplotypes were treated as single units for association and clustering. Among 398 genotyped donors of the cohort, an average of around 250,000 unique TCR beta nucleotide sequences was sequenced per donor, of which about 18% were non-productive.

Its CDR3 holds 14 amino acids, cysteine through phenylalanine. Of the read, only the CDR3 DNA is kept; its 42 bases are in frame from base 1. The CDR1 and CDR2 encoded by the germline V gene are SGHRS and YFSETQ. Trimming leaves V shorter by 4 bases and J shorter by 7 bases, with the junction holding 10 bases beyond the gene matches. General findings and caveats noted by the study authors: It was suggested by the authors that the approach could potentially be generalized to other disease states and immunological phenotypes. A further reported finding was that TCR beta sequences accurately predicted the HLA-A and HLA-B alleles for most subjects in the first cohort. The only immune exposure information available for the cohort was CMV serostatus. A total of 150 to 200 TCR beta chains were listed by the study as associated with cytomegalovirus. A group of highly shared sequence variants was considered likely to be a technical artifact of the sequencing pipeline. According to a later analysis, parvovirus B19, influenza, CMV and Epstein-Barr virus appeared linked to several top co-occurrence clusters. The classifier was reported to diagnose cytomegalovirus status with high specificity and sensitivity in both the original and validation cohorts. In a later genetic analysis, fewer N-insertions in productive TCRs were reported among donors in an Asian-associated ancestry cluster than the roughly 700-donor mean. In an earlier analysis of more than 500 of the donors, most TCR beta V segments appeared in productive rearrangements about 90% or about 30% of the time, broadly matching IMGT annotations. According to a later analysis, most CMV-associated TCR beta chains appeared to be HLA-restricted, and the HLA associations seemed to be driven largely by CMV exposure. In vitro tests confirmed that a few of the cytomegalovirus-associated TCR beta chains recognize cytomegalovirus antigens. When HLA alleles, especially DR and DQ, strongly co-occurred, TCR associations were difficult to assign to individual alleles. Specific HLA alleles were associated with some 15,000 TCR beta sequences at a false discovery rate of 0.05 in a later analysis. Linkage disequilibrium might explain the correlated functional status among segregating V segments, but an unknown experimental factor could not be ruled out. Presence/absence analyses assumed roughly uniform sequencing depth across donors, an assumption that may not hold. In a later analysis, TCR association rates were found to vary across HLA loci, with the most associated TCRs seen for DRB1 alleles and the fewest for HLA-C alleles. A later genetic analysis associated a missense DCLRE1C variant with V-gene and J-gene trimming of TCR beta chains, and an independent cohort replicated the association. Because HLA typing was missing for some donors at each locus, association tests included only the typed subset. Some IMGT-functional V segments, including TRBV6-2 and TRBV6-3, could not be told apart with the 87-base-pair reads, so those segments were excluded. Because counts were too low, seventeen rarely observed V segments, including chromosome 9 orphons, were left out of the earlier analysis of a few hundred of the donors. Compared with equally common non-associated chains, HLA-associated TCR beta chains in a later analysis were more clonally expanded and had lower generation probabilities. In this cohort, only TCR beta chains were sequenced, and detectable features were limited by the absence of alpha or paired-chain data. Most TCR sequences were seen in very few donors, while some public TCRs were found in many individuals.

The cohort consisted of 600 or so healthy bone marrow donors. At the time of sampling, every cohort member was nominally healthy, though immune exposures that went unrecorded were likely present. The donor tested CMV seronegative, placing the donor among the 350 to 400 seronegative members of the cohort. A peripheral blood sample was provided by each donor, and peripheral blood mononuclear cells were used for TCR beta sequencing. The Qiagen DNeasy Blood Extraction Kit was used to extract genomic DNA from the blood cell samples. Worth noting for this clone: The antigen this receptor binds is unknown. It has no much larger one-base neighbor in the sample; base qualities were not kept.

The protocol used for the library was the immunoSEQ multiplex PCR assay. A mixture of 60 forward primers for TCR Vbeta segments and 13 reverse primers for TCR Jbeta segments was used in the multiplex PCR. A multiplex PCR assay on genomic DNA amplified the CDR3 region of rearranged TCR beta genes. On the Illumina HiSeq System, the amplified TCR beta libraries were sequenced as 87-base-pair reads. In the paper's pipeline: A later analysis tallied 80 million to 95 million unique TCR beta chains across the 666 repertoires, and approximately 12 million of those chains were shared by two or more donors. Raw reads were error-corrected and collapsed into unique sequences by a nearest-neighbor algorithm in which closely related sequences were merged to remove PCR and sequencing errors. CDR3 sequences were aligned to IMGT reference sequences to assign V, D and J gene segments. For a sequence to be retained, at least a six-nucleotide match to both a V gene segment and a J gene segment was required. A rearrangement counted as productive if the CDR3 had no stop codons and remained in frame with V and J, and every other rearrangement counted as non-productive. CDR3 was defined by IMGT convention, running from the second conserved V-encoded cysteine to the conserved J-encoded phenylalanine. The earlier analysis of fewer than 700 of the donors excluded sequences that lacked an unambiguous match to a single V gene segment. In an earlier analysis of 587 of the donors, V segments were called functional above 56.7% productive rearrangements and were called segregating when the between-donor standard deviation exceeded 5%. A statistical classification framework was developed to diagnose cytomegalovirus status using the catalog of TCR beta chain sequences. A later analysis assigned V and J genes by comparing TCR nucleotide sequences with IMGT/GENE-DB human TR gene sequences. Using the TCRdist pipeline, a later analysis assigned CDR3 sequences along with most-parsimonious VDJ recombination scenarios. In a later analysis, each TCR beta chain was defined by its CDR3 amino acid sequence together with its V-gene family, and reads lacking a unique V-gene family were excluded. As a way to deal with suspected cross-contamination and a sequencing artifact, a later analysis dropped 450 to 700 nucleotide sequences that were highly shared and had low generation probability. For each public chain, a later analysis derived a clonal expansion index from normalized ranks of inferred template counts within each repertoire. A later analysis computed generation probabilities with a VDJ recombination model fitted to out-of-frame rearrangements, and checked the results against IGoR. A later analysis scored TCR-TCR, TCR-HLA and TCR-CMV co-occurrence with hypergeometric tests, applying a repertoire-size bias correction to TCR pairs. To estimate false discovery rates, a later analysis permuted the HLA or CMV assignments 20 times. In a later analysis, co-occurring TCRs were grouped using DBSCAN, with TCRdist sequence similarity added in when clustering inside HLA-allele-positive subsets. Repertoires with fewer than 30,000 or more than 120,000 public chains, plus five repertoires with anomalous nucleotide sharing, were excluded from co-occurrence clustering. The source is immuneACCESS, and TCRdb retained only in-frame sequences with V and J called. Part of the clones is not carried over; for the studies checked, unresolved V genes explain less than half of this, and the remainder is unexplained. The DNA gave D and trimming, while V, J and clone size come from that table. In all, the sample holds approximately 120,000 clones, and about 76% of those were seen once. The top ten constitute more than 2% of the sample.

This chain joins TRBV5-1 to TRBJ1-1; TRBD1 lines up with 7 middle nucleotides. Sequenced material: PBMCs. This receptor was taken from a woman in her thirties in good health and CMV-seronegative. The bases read TGCGCCAGCAGCCCCAGGGACAGAGGGAGTGAAGCTTTCTTT. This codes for CASSPRDRGSEAFF.